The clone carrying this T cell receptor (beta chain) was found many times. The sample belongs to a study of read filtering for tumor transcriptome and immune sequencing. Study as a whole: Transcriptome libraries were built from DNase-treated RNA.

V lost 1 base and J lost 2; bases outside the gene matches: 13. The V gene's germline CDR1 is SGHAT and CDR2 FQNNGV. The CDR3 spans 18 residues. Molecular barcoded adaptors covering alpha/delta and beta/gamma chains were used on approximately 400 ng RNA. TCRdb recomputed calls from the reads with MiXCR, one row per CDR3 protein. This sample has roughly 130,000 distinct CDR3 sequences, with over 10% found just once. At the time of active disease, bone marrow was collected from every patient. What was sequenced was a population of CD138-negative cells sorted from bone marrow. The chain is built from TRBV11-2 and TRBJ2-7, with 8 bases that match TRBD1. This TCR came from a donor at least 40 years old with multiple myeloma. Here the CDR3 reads CASSLAEPKQGGTYEQYF. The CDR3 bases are TGTGCCAGCAGCTTAGCCGAACCGAAACAGGGGGGCACCTACGAGCAGTACTTC.